These 24 T cell receptor beta chains originate from one sample sequenced in a study of human T cells and chemical hapten exposure. Time point given: pre-sensitization, week 0. Treatment described: therapeutic diphenylcyclopropenone sensitization with weekly scalp DPC. The authors' total RNA extraction used unfractionated whole blood. MiXCR, applied by TCRdb to the RACE reads, yields one record per CDR3 protein. This sample has roughly 50,000 distinct CDR3 sequences, with 9.5% to 10% found just once. Sequenced material: whole blood, taken in connection with sensitization to the hapten diphenylcyclopropenone (DPC). These receptors came from a woman aged 25 to 45 with alopecia areata. Some clones in this sample may be carry-over from other donors' samples.

The V gene is TRBV28, the J gene TRBJ2-4; TRBD1 aligns across 9 bases. CDR1 is MDHEN, CDR2 SYDVKM, per germline. V gave up 6 bases and J gave up 10 bases; unmatched junction bases: 10. The CDR3 spans 14 residues. DNA of the CDR3: TGTGCCAGCAGCTCTGACAGGGGGGTGGAAATTCAGTACTTC. As protein: CASSSDRGVEIQYF.

This clonotype showed up just a few times. The V and J genes are TRBV20-1 and TRBJ2-4; the match to TRBD2 covers 15 bases. The CDR3 is 15 amino acids. V was pared by 3 bases and J by 10 bases, with 7 bases of the junction left unmatched. CDR1 and CDR2 (germline): DFQATT, SNEGSKA (reference sequence). The CDR3 protein is CSASSGTSGGPIQYF. CDR3 DNA sequence: TGCAGTGCTAGTTCGGGGACTAGCGGGGGGCCTATTCAGTACTTC.

DNA for the CDR3: TGTGCCAGCCGTGACGGGCGGGACACTGAAGCTTTCTTT. Its protein product is CASRDGRDTEAFF. V gene TRBV6-6 combines with J gene TRBJ1-1; D ambiguous. The CDR3 runs 13 residues. CDR1 and CDR2 from the germline V gene are MNHNY and SVGAGI (reference sequence). Deletions cut 8 bases from V and 3 bases from J, with 13 bases between.

The gene calls are TRBV18 and TRBJ1-1; perhaps TRBD1 as D (5 bases). The germline V gene encodes CDR1 KGHSH and CDR2 LQKENI. V was clipped by 4 bases and J by 0 bases, with 9 bases between them. This CDR3 region has 14 residues. The CDR3 DNA sequence: TGTGCCAGCTCACGAAGGGGTCTGAACACTGAAGCTTTCTTT. It is translated as CASSRRGLNTEAFF.

This clonotype occurred many times. The chain uses TRBV6-5 and TRBJ1-5; TRBD1 agrees at 10 bases. The CDR3 totals 15 residues. With 5 bases clipped from V and 3 bases from J, the junction kept 4 bases outside the gene matches. In germline, CDR1 is MNHEY, CDR2 SVGAGI. The chain's CDR3 is CASSRDRGPNQPQHF. The CDR3 DNA is TGTGCCAGCAGTCGGGACAGGGGCCCCAATCAGCCCCAGCATTTT.

This clonotype was seen only once. One end of the junction fails to match germline, which may point to a read error. V gene TRBV5-4 combines with J gene TRBJ2-1, with TRBD1 identical over 10 bases. This CDR3 region has 15 residues. The V gene's germline CDR1 is SGHNT and CDR2 YYREEE (reference sequence). This CDR3 is CASSQRTGGYTEQFF. CDR3 coding DNA: TGTGCCAGCAGCCAGCGGACAGGGGGATACACTGAGCAGTTCTTC.

The sample holds many counts of this clonotype. The chain has TRBV4-3 and TRBJ1-2, with 8 bases aligning to TRBD1. The CDR3 length is 16 residues. With 4 bases clipped from V and 4 bases from J, the junction kept 11 bases outside the gene matches. Germline-derived CDR1 and CDR2 are LGHNA and YSLEER. The CDR3 nucleotides are TGCGCCAGCAGCCGAGCTCAGGACAGGGCAGGCTATGGCTACACCTTC. Protein sequence: CASSRAQDRAGYGYTF.

There are a few counts of this clonotype. The chain recombines TRBV27 with TRBJ2-5; D possibly corresponds to TRBD1 (6 bases). The CDR3 length is 12 residues. V was shortened by 6 bases and J by 5 bases, with 10 bases between the two germline ends. The germline V gene has CDR1 MNHEY and CDR2 SMNVEV (reference sequence). The CDR3 DNA sequence: TGTGCCAGCAGCCCCCAGGGGGAGACCCAGTACTTC. Its protein product is CASSPQGETQYF.

This clonotype was seen many times. The chain has TRBV12-3 or TRBV12-4 and TRBJ1-1; perhaps TRBD1 as D (5 bases). The length of the CDR3 is 17 residues. V shed 5 bases and J shed 1 base, with 20 bases lying between them. CDR3 sequence (DNA): TGTGCCAGCAGTCTGGCGCCGGACGGGGGAAGGAACACTGAAGCTTTCTTT. Translating gives CASSLAPDGGRNTEAFF.

A word on this clonotype: Germline and junction disagree at one end, which may indicate a read error. J is TRBJ1-2 and V is TRBV27, with 9 bases matching TRBD1. This CDR3 comprises 17 residues. Looked up from germline, CDR1 is MNHEY and CDR2 is SMNVEV (reference sequence). CDR3 protein: CASSLWGQGLSNYGYNF. DNA for the CDR3: TGTGCCAGCAGTTTATGGGGACAGGGCCTCTCCAACTATGGCTACAACTTC.

V gene TRBV24-1 combines with J gene TRBJ2-1; the match to TRBD2 covers 7 bases. The V gene's germline CDR1 is KGHDR and CDR2 SFDVKD. There are 20 residues in the CDR3. V dropped 0 bases and J dropped 3; count of bases not matched to a gene: 16. The CDR3: CATSDLHRRLGGGNYNEQFF. The CDR3 DNA reads as TGTGCCACCAGTGATTTGCACCGTCGGCTGGGCGGGGGAAACTACAATGAGCAGTTCTTC.

This clonotype was seen a few times. V and J are TRBV6-5 and TRBJ2-3; 10 positions agree with TRBD1. Germline V gives CDR1 MNHEY, CDR2 SVGAGI. The CDR3 has 14 residues. V dropped 8 bases and J dropped 1; count of bases not matched to a gene: 3. Here the CDR3 DNA reads TGTGCCAGCGCAGGGACAGGGGGCACAGATACGCAGTATTTT. Translating it yields CASAGTGGTDTQYF.

The rearrangement links TRBV4-3 to TRBJ2-3; TRBD2 might be the D (5 bases). The CDR3 has 15 amino acids. Trimming cost V 0 bases and J 4 bases, with 11 bases left between them. Germline CDR1 and CDR2: LGHNA and YSLEER. Here the CDR3 DNA reads TGCGCCAGCAGCCAAGAGTCGGCGGGCCCAGATACGCAGTATTTT. Its protein is CASSQESAGPDTQYF.

This clonotype was picked up a small number of times. CDR3 sequence reads: CASSPNGGANTEAFF. The CDR3 coding sequence is TGTGCCAGCAGCCCGAACGGGGGAGCGAACACTGAAGCTTTCTTT. V gene TRBV7-3 combines with J gene TRBJ1-1; maybe TRBD1 (5 bases). The CDR3 consists of 15 residues. Germline V lookup: CDR1 SGHTA, CDR2 FQGTGA. With 5 bases removed from V and 1 base from J, the gap between germline ends came to 14 bases. Full variable domain (rest looked up from reference TRBV7-3 and TRBJ1-1): GAGVSQTPSNKVTEKGKYVELRCDPISGHTALYWYRQSLGQGPEFLIYFQGTGAADDSGLPNDRFFAVRPEGSVSTLKIQRTERGDSAVYLCASSPNGGANTEAFFGQGTRLTVV.

In its sample, this clonotype was seen many times. V usage is TRBV7-2 and J usage is TRBJ1-4; maybe TRBD1 (6 bases). The germline gives CDR1 SGHTA, CDR2 FQGNSA. Trimming pared 1 base from V and 7 bases from J, leaving 19 bases between. There are 17 residues in the CDR3. This CDR3 reads CASSLGPPTGRGEKLFF. The CDR3 DNA reads as TGTGCCAGCAGCTTAGGCCCCCCTACAGGGCGGGGTGAAAAACTGTTTTTT. The full variable domain, its missing parts supplied by reference TRBV7-2 and TRBJ1-4, is GAGVSQSPSNKVTEKGKDVELRCDPISGHTALYWYRQSLGQGLEFLIYFQGNSAPDKSGLPSDRFSAERTGGSVSTLTIQRTQQEDSAVYLCASSLGPPTGRGEKLFFGSGTQLSVL.

A few counts support this clonotype. The genes are TRBV12-3 or TRBV12-4 and TRBJ2-1; no clear D gene. With 6 bases removed from V and 9 bases from J, the gap between germline ends came to 21 bases. The CDR3 length is 15 residues. Here the CDR3 DNA reads TGTGCCAGCAGCCAGGCCCTTCCTTTGTATGGTGAGCAGTTCTTC. As protein: CASSQALPLYGEQFF.

This chain links TRBV11-2 with TRBJ1-1; perhaps TRBD1 as D (5 bases). V lost 0 bases and J lost 4, with 9 bases in between. The CDR3 is made up of 14 amino acids. The germline gives CDR1 SGHAT, CDR2 FQNNGV. The CDR3 here is CASSLDQGTTEAFF. CDR3 in DNA: TGTGCCAGCAGCTTAGATCAGGGAACCACTGAAGCTTTCTTT.

This clonotype was picked up a small number of times. The rearrangement links TRBV15 to TRBJ2-1, with D possibly being TRBD2 (5 bases). The CDR3 is made up of 13 amino acids. Germline V gives CDR1 LNHNV, CDR2 YYDKDF (reference sequence). Trimming removed 1 base from V and 15 bases from J, with 16 bases in between. CDR3: CATSRGGPSVLFF. Here the CDR3 DNA reads TGTGCCACCAGCAGAGGAGGGCCCTCGGTGTTGTTCTTC.

This clonotype was counted only a few times. The CDR3: CASSPFGTSLDTQYF. DNA for the CDR3: TGTGCCAGCAGCCCCTTCGGGACTAGTCTCGATACGCAGTATTTT. The J gene is TRBJ2-3, the V gene TRBV3-1; the match to TRBD2 covers 8 bases. Germline V CDR1 and CDR2: LGHDT, YNNKEL (reference sequence). Trimming cost V 4 bases and J 6 bases; bases outside gene matches: 9. The CDR3 is 15 amino acids.

Turning to this clonotype: Since a much larger clone is just one base distant, this may be a read error. As the CDR3 is not closed by the conserved phenylalanine or tryptophan, this likely results from a read error. V and J are TRBV20-1 and TRBJ1-4; D is uncertain. This CDR3 has 11 amino acids. V was trimmed by 6 bases and J by 5 bases, leaving 7 bases between them. Germline assignment: CDR1 DFQATT and CDR2 SNEGSKA (reference sequence). The CDR3 DNA is TGCAGTGCCTTAAGAAATGAAAAACTGTTTTCT. It codes for CSALRNEKLFS.

Only a few counts were recorded for this clonotype. The chain combines TRBV12-3 or TRBV12-4 with TRBJ2-5; D perhaps matches TRBD2 (5 bases). V was trimmed by 5 bases and J by 4 bases, leaving 8 bases between them. The CDR3 runs to 12 residues. The CDR3 is CASSRLAETQYF. The DNA of the CDR3 is TGTGCCAGCAGTCGTCTAGCAGAGACCCAGTACTTC.

In regard to this clonotype: A much larger clone lies one base from this, so it may be a read error. This chain joins TRBV7-9 and TRBJ1-6, with D unresolved. The CDR3 sequence is 14 residues long. Germline assignment: CDR1 SEHNR and CDR2 FQNEAQ (reference sequence). V lost 3 bases, J lost 11 bases, and 14 bases lay in between. CDR3 amino acids: CASSFGQDGTPLHF. In DNA form, the CDR3 reads TGTGCCAGCAGCTTCGGTCAGGACGGAACACCCCTCCACTTT.

The table lists this clonotype with a few counts. This chain links TRBV6-2 or TRBV6-3 with TRBJ2-5; 10 bases fit TRBD1. The CDR3 is 16 residues long. Trimming cost V 4 bases and J 6 bases; bases outside gene matches: 11. The germline gives CDR1 MNHEY, CDR2 SVGEGT. CDR3: CASSSGPGQGLKTQYF. CDR3 nucleotides: TGTGCCAGCAGTTCCGGACCGGGACAGGGGTTAAAGACCCAGTACTTC.

The rearrangement links TRBV19 to TRBJ1-2; 7 bases fit TRBD1. The germline CDR1 and CDR2 sequences are LNHDA and SQIVND (reference sequence). V lost 9 bases to trimming and J lost 2 bases; unmatched junction nucleotides: 12. This CDR3 comprises 15 residues. For the CDR3, the DNA is TGTGCCAGCGCAATCCAACAGGGGTCCAACTATGGCTACACCTTC. As protein: CASAIQQGSNYGYTF.